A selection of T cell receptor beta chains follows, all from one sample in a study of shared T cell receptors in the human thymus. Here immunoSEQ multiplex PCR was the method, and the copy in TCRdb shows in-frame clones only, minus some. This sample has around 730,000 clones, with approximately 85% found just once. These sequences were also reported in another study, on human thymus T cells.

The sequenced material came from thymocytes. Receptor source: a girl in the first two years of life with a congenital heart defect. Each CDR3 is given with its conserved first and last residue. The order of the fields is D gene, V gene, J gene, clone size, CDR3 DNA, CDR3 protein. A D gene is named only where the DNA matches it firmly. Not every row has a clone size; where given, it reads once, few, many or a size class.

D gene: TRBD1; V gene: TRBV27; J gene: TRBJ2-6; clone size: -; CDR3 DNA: TGTGCCAGCAGTTCCCGACAGGGTTCTGGATCTGGGGCCAACGTCCTGACTTTC; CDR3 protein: CASSSRQGSGSGANVLTF
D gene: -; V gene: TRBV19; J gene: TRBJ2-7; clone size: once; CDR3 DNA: TGTGCCAGTAGTCCCGAACAGGGTTGGTACGAGCAGTACTTC; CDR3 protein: CASSPEQGWYEQYF
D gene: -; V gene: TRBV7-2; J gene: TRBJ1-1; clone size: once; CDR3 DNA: TGTGCCGGAAAGGTGGGGCCGAACACTGAAGCTTTCTTT; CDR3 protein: CAGKVGPNTEAFF
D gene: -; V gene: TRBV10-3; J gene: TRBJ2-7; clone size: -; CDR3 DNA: TGTGCCATCAGTGAACGGGACAACACCTACGAGCAGTACTTC; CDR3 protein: CAISERDNTYEQYF
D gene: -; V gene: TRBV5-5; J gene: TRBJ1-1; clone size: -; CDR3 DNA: TGTGCCAGCAGCTTGGCGCAGGGCGGCACTGAAGCTTTCTTT; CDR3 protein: CASSLAQGGTEAFF
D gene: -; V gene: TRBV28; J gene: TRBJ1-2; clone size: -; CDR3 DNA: TGTGCCAGCAGGAATAGGGGCTATGGCTACACCTTC; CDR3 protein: CASRNRGYGYTF
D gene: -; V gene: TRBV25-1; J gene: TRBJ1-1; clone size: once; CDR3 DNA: TGTGCCAGCAGAGGTGGGGTAGGGGACACTGAAGCTTTCTTT; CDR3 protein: CASRGGVGDTEAFF
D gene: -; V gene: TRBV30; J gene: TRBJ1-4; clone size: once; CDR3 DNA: TGTGCCTGGAGAGGATACTCCACTAAGAAACTGTTTTTT; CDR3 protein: CAWRGYSTKKLFF
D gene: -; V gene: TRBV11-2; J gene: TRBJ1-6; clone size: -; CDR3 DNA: TGTGCCAGCAGCCATAGTACTCATAATTCACCCCTCCACTTT; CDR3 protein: CASSHSTHNSPLHF
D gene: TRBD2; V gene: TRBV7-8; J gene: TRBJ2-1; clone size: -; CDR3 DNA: TGTGCCAGCAGCAAAGCCCTTCTAGCGGGGTTTTATAATGAGCAGTTCTTC; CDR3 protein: CASSKALLAGFYNEQFF
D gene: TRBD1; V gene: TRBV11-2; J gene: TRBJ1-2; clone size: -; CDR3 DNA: TGTGCCAGCAGCGTCGGACAGGATCTTAATGGCTACACCTTC; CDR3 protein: CASSVGQDLNGYTF
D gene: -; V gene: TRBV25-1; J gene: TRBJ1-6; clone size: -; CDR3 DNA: TGTGCCAGCAGTCCAGGGCCAAATTCACCCCTCCACTTT; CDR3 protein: CASSPGPNSPLHF
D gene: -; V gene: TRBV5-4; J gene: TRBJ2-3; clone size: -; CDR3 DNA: TGTGCCAGCAGCTTGGTGTGGGGCAATTACACAGATACGCAGTATTTT; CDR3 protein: CASSLVWGNYTDTQYF
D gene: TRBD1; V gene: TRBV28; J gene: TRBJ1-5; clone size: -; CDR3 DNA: TGTGCCAGCAGTCTCGGACAGGGGAGGCACCCGGATCAGCCCCAGCATTTT; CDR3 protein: CASSLGQGRHPDQPQHF
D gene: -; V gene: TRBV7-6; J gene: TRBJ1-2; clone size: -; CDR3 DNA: TGTGCCAGCAGCCTACATCCGGGGGGGAGCGGCTACACCTTC; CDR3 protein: CASSLHPGGSGYTF
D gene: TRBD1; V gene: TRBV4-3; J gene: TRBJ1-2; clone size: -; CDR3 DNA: TGCGCCAGCAGCCAAGATGGTCAGGGGGCCATATTCTATGGCTACACCTTC; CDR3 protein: CASSQDGQGAIFYGYTF
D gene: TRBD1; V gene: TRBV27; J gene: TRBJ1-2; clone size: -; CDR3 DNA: TGTGCCAGCAGGCCGGGACAGGCCAGTAACTATGGCTACACCTTC; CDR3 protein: CASRPGQASNYGYTF
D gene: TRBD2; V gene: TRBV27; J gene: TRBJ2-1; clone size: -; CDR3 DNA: TGTGCCAGCAGCTTACCGACTAGCGAAAATGAGCAGTTCTTC; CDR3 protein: CASSLPTSENEQFF